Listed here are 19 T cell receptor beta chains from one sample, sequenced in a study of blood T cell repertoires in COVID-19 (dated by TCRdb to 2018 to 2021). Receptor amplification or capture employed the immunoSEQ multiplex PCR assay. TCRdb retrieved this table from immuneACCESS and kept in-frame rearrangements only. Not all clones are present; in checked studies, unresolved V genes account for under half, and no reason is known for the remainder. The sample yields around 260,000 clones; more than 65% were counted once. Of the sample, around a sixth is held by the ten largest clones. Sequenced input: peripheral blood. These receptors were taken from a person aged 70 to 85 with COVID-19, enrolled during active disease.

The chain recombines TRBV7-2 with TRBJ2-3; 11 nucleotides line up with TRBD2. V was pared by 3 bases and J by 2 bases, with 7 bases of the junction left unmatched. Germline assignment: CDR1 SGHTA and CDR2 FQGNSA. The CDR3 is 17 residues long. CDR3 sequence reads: CASSFGLAGGPTDTQYF. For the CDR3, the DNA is TGTGCCAGCAGCTTCGGGCTAGCGGGGGGACCCACAGATACGCAGTATTTT.

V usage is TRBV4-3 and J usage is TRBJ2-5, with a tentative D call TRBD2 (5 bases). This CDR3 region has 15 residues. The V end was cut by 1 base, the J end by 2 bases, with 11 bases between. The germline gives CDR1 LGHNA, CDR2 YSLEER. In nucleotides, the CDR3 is TGCGCCAGCAGCCAAGGGATGGGAGAGCAAGAGACCCAGTACTTC. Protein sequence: CASSQGMGEQETQYF.

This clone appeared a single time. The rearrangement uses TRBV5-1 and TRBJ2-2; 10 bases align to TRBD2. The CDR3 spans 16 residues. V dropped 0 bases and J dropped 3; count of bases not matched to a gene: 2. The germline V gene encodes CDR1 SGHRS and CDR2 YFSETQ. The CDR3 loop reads CASSLASGSHTGELFF. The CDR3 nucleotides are TGCGCCAGCAGCTTGGCTAGCGGGAGCCACACCGGGGAGCTGTTTTTT.

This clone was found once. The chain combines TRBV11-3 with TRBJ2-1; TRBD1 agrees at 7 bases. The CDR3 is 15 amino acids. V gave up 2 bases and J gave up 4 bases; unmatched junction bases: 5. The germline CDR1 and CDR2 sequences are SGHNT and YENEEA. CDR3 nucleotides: TGTGCCAGCAGCTTACACCAGACAGGGTACAATGAGCAGTTCTTC. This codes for CASSLHQTGYNEQFF.

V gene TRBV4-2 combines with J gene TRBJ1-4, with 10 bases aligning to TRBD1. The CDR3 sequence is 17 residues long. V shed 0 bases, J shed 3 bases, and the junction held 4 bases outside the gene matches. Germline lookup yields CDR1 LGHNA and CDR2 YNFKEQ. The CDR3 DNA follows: TGTGCCAGCAGCCAAGAAGTGACAGGGGGCTCTAATGAAAAACTGTTTTTT. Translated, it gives CASSQEVTGGSNEKLFF.

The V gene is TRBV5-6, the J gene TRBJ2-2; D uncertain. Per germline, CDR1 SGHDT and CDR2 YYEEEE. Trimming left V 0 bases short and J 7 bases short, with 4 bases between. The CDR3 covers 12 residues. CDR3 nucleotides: TGTGCCAGCAGCTTGGCCGTCGGGGAGCTGTTTTTT. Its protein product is CASSLAVGELFF.

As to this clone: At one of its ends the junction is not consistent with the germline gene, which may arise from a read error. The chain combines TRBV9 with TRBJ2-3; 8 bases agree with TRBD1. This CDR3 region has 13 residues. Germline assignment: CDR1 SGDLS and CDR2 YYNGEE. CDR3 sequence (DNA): TGTGCCAGCAGCGTCGACGACAGGGGCCCATACCATTTT. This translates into CASSVDDRGPYHF.

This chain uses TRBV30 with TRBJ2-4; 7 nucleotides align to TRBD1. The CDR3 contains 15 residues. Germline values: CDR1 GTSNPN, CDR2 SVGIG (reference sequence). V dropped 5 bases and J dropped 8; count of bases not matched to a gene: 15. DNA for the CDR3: TGTGCCTGGGCCCCGACAGGGCCTTCAAAACACATTCAGTACTTC. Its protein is CAWAPTGPSKHIQYF.

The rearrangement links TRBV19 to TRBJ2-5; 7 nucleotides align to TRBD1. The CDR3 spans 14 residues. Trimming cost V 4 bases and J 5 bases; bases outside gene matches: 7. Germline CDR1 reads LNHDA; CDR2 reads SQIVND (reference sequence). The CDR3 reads CASSRQGTVETQYF. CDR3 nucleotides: TGTGCCAGTAGTAGACAGGGCACTGTGGAGACCCAGTACTTC.

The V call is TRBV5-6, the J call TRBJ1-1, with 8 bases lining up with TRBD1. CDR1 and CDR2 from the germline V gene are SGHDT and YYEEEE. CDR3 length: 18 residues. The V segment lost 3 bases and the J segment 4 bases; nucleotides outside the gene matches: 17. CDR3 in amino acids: CASSSGGTGVWGRTEAFF. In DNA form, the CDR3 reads TGTGCCAGCAGCTCGGGCGGGACAGGCGTATGGGGTCGCACTGAAGCTTTCTTT.

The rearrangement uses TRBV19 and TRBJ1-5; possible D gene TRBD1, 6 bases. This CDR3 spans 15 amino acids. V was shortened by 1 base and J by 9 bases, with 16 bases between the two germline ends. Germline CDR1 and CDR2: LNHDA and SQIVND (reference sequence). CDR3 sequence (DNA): TGTGCCAGTAGTATAGCCCCACAGGGACCCTGGCCCCAGCATTTT. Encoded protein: CASSIAPQGPWPQHF.

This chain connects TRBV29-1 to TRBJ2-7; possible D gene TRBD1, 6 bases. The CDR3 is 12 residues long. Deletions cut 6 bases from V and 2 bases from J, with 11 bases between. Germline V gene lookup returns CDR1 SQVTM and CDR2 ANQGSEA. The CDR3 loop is CSVAWTAYEQYF. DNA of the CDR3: TGCAGCGTGGCCTGGACAGCCTACGAGCAGTACTTC.

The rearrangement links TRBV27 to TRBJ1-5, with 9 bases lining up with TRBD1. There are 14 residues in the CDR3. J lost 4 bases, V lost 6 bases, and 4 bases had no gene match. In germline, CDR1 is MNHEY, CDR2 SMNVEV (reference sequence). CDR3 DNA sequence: TGTGCCAGCAGCACGGACAGGGGTAATCAGCCCCAGCATTTT. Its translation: CASSTDRGNQPQHF.

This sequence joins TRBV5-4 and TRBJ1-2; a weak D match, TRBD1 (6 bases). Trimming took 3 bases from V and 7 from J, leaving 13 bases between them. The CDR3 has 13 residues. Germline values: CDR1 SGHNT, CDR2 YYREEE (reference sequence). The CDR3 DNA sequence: TGTGCCAGCAGCTATCAGGGGATGCGTGGCTACACCTTC. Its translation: CASSYQGMRGYTF.

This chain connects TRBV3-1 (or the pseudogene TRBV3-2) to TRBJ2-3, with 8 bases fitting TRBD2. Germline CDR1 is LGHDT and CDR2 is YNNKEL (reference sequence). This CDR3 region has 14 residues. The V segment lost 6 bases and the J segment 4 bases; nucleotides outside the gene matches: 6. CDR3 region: CASRQGSGADTQYF. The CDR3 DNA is TGTGCCAGCAGGCAGGGTAGCGGGGCAGATACGCAGTATTTT.

CDR3 in amino acids: CASTRDGGAKNIQYF. The CDR3 nucleotides read TGTGCCAGTACTAGAGATGGAGGAGCCAAAAACATTCAGTACTTC. This sequence joins TRBV19 and TRBJ2-4, with a tentative D call TRBD2 (5 bases). The V end was cut by 7 bases, the J end by 0 bases, with 13 bases between. CDR3 length: 15 amino acids. Germline CDR1 LNHDA, CDR2 SQIVND (reference sequence).

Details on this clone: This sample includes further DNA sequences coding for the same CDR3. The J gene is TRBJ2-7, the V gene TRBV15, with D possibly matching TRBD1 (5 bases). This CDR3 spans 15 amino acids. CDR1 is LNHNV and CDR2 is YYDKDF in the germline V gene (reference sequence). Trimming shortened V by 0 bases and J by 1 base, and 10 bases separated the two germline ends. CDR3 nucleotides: TGTGCCACCAGCAGAGATCCAGCAGGGTCCTACGAGCAGTACTTC. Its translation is CATSRDPAGSYEQYF.

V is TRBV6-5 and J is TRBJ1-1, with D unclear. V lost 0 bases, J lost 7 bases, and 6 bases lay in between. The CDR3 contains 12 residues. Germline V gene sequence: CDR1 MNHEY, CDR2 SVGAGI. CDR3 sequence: CASSYSRGEAFF. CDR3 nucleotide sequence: TGTGCCAGCAGTTACTCACGGGGTGAAGCTTTCTTT.

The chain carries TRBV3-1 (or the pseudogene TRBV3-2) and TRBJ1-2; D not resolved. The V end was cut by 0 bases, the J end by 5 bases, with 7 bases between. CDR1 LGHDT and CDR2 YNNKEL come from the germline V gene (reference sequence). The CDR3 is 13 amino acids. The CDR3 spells CASSQESVYGYTF. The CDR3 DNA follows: TGTGCCAGCAGCCAAGAATCGGTTTATGGCTACACCTTC.